This TCR beta chain was sequenced for a study of vaccination and CD4 T cells after COVID-19. About the research overall: Two mRNA vaccine doses were given, either BNT162b2 or mRNA-1273. General study results and limits: For convalescent patients, 304 of the 307 vaccine-specific clones analyzed were classified as spike mono-reactive. From a median of about 20 to 40, SARS-CoV-2-reactive clonotypes increased, though not significantly.

Concerning this clonotype itself: The antigen remains unidentified.

Cultured CD4+ T cell DNA underwent sequencing with the Oncomine TCR Beta short-read assay. Each CDR3 protein gets one entry after TCRdb re-called the PCR reads with MiXCR. The sample yields around 15,000 distinct CDR3 sequences, about three quarters seen once. This CDR3 comprises 13 residues. Germline CDR1 is SNHLY and CDR2 is FYNNEI. Trimming shortened V by 6 bases and J by 5 bases, and 13 bases separated the two germline ends. Treatment here: approximately nine-day PBMC culture with coronavirus spike peptide pools or control peptides (ViraFEST assay). ViraFEST enlarged antigen-specific T cell populations with peptide pools and afterwards sequenced TCRs.

The clonotype originates from a human donor who had recovered from COVID-19. The V and J genes are TRBV2 and TRBJ2-5, with D perhaps given as TRBD1 or TRBD2 (5 bases each). Material for sequencing was CD4+ T cells from blood, cultured in vitro. DNA for the CDR3: TGTGCCAGCAGGGGGACGGCTGGGGAGACCCAGTACTTC. Translating it yields CASRGTAGETQYF.